The clone carrying this TCR beta chain occurred many times. The antigen remains undetermined. For TCR beta, libraries came from iRepertoire HTBI primers and Arm-PCR of CDR3 regions. TCRdb re-derived calls from the multiplex PCR reads in MiXCR, one entry per CDR3 protein. The table lists about 240,000 distinct CDR3 sequences, 20% of them singletons. This entry belongs to a study of regulatory T cells in long-lasting Graves disease. At the level of the study: Antithyroid drug use was under 3 months in newly diagnosed Graves' patients. General study results and limits: Relative to newly diagnosed Graves' patients, persistent ones had lower TCR diversity.

This CDR3 has 15 residues. J gave up 10 bases and V 5 bases, and 8 bases lay outside the gene matches. CDR1 is LGHDT and CDR2 is YNNKEL in the germline V gene (reference sequence). As for time point: newly diagnosed GD, antithyroid drugs for less than 3 months. Construction of the TCR library relied on RNA isolated from PBMCs. This clonotype was sampled from a female donor with Graves disease. The specimen comprised peripheral blood mononuclear cells (PBMCs), sampled at new diagnosis, from a patient treated with antithyroid drugs. This rearrangement joins TRBV3-1 to TRBJ1-6; 10 nucleotides agree with TRBD1. CDR3 sequence: CASSATTGGSSPLHF. For the CDR3, the DNA is TGTGCCAGCAGCGCGACGACAGGGGGCTCCTCACCCCTCCACTTT. The full variable domain, in which reference TRBV3-1 and TRBJ1-6 provide the parts outside the CDR3, is DTAVSQTPKYLVTQMGNDKSIKCEQNLGHDTMYWYKQDSKKFLKIMFSYNNKELIINETVPNRFSPKSPDKAHLNLHINSLELGDSAVYFCASSATTGGSSPLHFGNGTRLTVT.